Following are 30 T cell receptor beta chains from one sample sequenced in a study of shared clonotypes between healthy human individuals. Profiling relied on immunoSEQ multiplex PCR, and the TCRdb table lists in-frame clones only, not all of them. In the table there are about 980,000 clones, more than 75% of which are singletons. The specimen sequenced was memory CD4+ T cells sorted from blood. Documented subset: CD45RA-negative fraction. These receptors came from a man between 18 and 35 years old in good health.

This chain joins TRBV10-3 and TRBJ2-3, with 14 bases that match TRBD2. From germline, CDR1 is ENHRY and CDR2 SYGVKD. Germline trimming cut 8 bases from V and 6 bases from J; bases unmatched to any gene: 4. The CDR3 is 14 amino acids. Here the CDR3 reads CAIGTSGSIDTQYF. The DNA for the CDR3 is TGTGCCATCGGGACTAGCGGGAGTATCGATACGCAGTATTTT.

This clone is a singleton in its sample. The V gene is TRBV27, the J gene TRBJ2-2; 8 positions agree with TRBD2. From germline, CDR1 is MNHEY and CDR2 SMNVEV (reference sequence). V trimming: 7 bases; J trimming: 4 bases; junction bases outside the gene matches: 5. The CDR3 is 14 residues long. The CDR3 DNA sequence: TGTGCCAGCACTCGAGCGGGAGCCACCGGGGAGCTGTTTTTT. Protein sequence: CASTRAGATGELFF.

Comments on this clone: Germline is not matched at one junction end, which may reflect a read error. The chain uses TRBV6-1 and TRBJ2-4, with 8 nucleotides matching TRBD2. Germline CDR1 is MNHNS and CDR2 is SASEGT. The CDR3 totals 13 residues. Here the CDR3 DNA reads TGTGCCAGCAGTGAAATGGGACTAGTAGGTAGGGACTTC. This encodes CASSEMGLVGRDF.

In this sample, this clone turned up many times. The V call is TRBV10-3, the J call TRBJ1-4; D unresolved. Looked up from germline, CDR1 is ENHRY and CDR2 is SYGVKD. This CDR3 spans 14 amino acids. The germline V and J ends were trimmed by 3 bases and 8 bases, with 13 bases remaining between them. The CDR3 DNA reads TGTGCCATCAGTGACGGACTCACTGGGGAAAAACTGTTTTTT. Translating gives CAISDGLTGEKLFF.

This rearrangement joins TRBV11-2 to TRBJ1-6; no firm D call. Germline CDR1 is SGHAT and CDR2 is FQNNGV. Trimming shortened V by 6 bases and J by 7 bases, and 13 bases separated the two germline ends. CDR3 length: 14 amino acids. The CDR3 loop reads CASSFRTGNSPLHF. The CDR3 DNA reads as TGTGCCAGCAGTTTTAGGACGGGGAATTCACCCCTCCACTTT.

This sequence joins TRBV29-1 and TRBJ2-7, with a tentative D call TRBD1 (7 bases). V was pared by 4 bases and J by 6 bases, with 19 bases between. Germline CDR1 is SQVTM and CDR2 is ANQGSEA. The CDR3 length is 14 residues. The CDR3 spells CSVVLVQGGSEQYF. The DNA for the CDR3 is TGCAGCGTTGTGTTAGTTCAGGGGGGCTCCGAGCAGTACTTC.

This clone has at least ten counts. This chain uses TRBV28 with TRBJ1-5; 8 bases line up with TRBD1. Germline assignment: CDR1 MDHEN and CDR2 SYDVKM. V trimming: 6 bases; J trimming: 2 bases; junction bases outside the gene matches: 3. The CDR3 has 14 amino acids. The CDR3 loop is CASSQGAGNQPQHF. CDR3 DNA sequence: TGTGCCAGCAGCCAGGGGGCAGGCAATCAGCCCCAGCATTTT.

On this clone: An end of the junction differs from the germline gene, which may be a read error. The chain is built from TRBV30 and TRBJ2-5; D is undetermined. Germline loops: CDR1 GTSNPN, CDR2 SVGIG (reference sequence). The CDR3 is 13 residues long. CDR3 in amino acids: CAWSVRQPENQYF. The CDR3 bases are TGTGCCTGGAGTGTACGTCAACCAGAGAACCAGTACTTC.

J is TRBJ1-4 and V is TRBV10-3, with TRBD1 as a possible D gene (5 bases). Germline CDR1 reads ENHRY; CDR2 reads SYGVKD. Trimming took off 10 bases at V and 5 bases at J, with 17 bases between the two ends. This CDR3 region has 14 residues. The CDR3 sequence: CATADGTGNEKLFF. For the CDR3, the DNA is TGTGCCACGGCAGATGGGACGGGAAATGAAAAACTGTTTTTT.

A word on this clone: Additional DNA sequences in this sample encode the identical CDR3. This chain connects TRBV9 to TRBJ2-5, with 8 bases identical to TRBD2. Germline V gene lookup returns CDR1 SGDLS and CDR2 YYNGEE. There are 14 residues in the CDR3. The J segment lost 5 bases and the V segment lost 0 bases, leaving 3 bases of the junction unmatched. The chain's CDR3 is CASSVGPSGETQYF. The DNA for the CDR3 is TGTGCCAGCAGCGTAGGCCCTAGCGGGGAGACCCAGTACTTC.

J is TRBJ2-7 and V is TRBV27; 14 bases fit TRBD2. CDR1 and CDR2 (germline): MNHEY, SMNVEV (reference sequence). The CDR3 covers 17 residues. The V gene end was trimmed by 6 bases and the J gene end by 0 bases; junction bases not matched to a gene: 7. The CDR3 region is CASRGTSGSLSSYEQYF. The CDR3 bases are TGTGCCAGCAGAGGGACTAGCGGGAGCCTTAGCTCCTACGAGCAGTACTTC.

With respect to this clone: The same CDR3 is also encoded by other DNA sequences in this sample. This chain links TRBV6-6 with TRBJ1-1; D remains ambiguous. The CDR3 has 13 residues. In germline, CDR1 is MNHNY, CDR2 SVGAGI (reference sequence). The germline V and J ends were trimmed by 5 bases and 1 base, with 8 bases remaining between them. Here the CDR3 reads CASSGRKNTEAFF. CDR3 nucleotides: TGTGCCAGCAGTGGAAGAAAGAACACTGAAGCTTTCTTT.

The chain couples TRBV10-3 to TRBJ1-1; possible D gene TRBD1, 5 bases. CDR3 length equals 16 residues. Germline values: CDR1 ENHRY, CDR2 SYGVKD. Trimming took 3 bases from V and 4 from J, leaving 18 bases between them. The CDR3 region is CAISESARESRTEAFF. CDR3 DNA: TGTGCCATCAGTGAATCCGCCAGGGAATCTCGCACTGAAGCTTTCTTT.

The V and J genes are TRBV5-6 and TRBJ2-5; 7 nucleotides match TRBD1. Germline CDR1 reads SGHDT; CDR2 reads YYEEEE. With V trimmed by 4 bases and J by 3 bases, 6 bases remained unmatched. CDR3 length: 14 residues. The CDR3 DNA follows: TGTGCCAGCAGCACCGGGACAGCCGAAGAGACCCAGTACTTC. This gives the protein CASSTGTAEETQYF.

The chain is built from TRBV5-1 and TRBJ2-7; 8 bases match TRBD2. Losses at the gene ends were 0 bases for V and 0 bases for J; bases not matched to a gene: 2. The CDR3 has 15 residues. From germline, CDR1 is SGHRS and CDR2 YFSETQ. The CDR3 DNA is TGCGCCAGCAGCTTGGCTAGCGGGTTCTCCTACGAGCAGTACTTC. Residues: CASSLASGFSYEQYF.

This rearrangement joins TRBV5-1 to TRBJ2-5; 9 bases align to TRBD2. CDR3 length equals 17 residues. The junction had 11 bases not matched to a gene; V was cut back by 0 bases and J by 5 bases. Germline-derived CDR1 and CDR2 are SGHRS and YFSETQ. The CDR3 protein is CASSLAGIAGAGETQYF. CDR3 DNA: TGCGCCAGCAGCTTGGCGGGTATAGCGGGAGCGGGGGAGACCCAGTACTTC.

Of note for this clone: This specimen includes other DNA sequences encoding the same CDR3. The chain carries TRBV5-4 and TRBJ2-3; 12 nucleotides match TRBD2. The CDR3 consists of 16 residues. Losses at the gene ends were 4 bases for V and 3 bases for J; bases not matched to a gene: 6. Germline assignment: CDR1 SGHNT and CDR2 YYREEE (reference sequence). CDR3 amino acids: CASSLRLAGVTDTQYF. In nucleotides, the CDR3 is TGTGCCAGCAGCCTAAGACTAGCGGGGGTTACAGATACGCAGTATTTT.

V gene TRBV29-1 combines with J gene TRBJ2-2, with D uncertain. Germline V gene data show CDR1 as SQVTM and CDR2 as ANQGSEA. Trimming removed 6 bases from V and 0 bases from J, with 11 bases in between. The CDR3 has 14 amino acids. The CDR3: CSVSHRPNTGELFF. CDR3 DNA sequence: TGCAGCGTCTCGCACCGACCGAACACCGGGGAGCTGTTTTTT.

The genes are TRBV19 and TRBJ1-5; weak D call: TRBD1 (5 bases). The germline CDR1 and CDR2 sequences are LNHDA and SQIVND (reference sequence). The germline V and J ends were trimmed by 3 bases and 7 bases, with 13 bases remaining between them. The CDR3 totals 14 residues. CDR3 sequence reads: CASSMSVRDQPQHF. DNA of the CDR3: TGTGCCAGTAGTATGAGTGTAAGGGACCAGCCCCAGCATTTT.

The chain carries TRBV6-5 and TRBJ1-3, with D possibly being TRBD1 (6 bases). The germline gives CDR1 MNHEY, CDR2 SVGAGI. CDR3 length equals 14 residues. Trimming removed 2 bases at V and 2 bases at J, with 7 bases between. Written as DNA, the CDR3 is TGTGCCAGCAGTTACCCAGGGGCTGGAAACACCATATATTTT. Translated: CASSYPGAGNTIYF.

Written as DNA, the CDR3 is TGTGCCAGTAGTCGGGGGATGAACACTGAAGCTTTCTTT. Translation: CASSRGMNTEAFF. This chain links TRBV19 with TRBJ1-1; D is possibly TRBD1 (5 bases). Looked up from germline, CDR1 is LNHDA and CDR2 is SQIVND (reference sequence). Trimming shortened V by 5 bases and J by 0 bases, and 7 bases separated the two germline ends. This CDR3 is 13 amino acids long.

This clone counts as medium-sized. The V call is TRBV10-3, the J call TRBJ1-2; tentative D call: TRBD1 (6 bases). CDR1 ENHRY and CDR2 SYGVKD come from the germline V gene. V lost 4 bases and J 8 bases, leaving 17 bases between the germline ends. The CDR3 extends over 14 amino acids. The CDR3 spells CAISGTGSPMGYTF. CDR3 in DNA: TGTGCCATCAGTGGAACAGGGAGCCCTATGGGCTACACCTTC.

This chain connects TRBV9 to TRBJ2-5; D gene unclear. The CDR3 length is 14 residues. V lost 0 bases and J lost 1, with 7 bases in between. The germline V gene encodes CDR1 SGDLS and CDR2 YYNGEE. In DNA, the CDR3 is TGTGCCAGCAGCGTAGACCCAGGCCAAGAGACCCAGTACTTC. This codes for CASSVDPGQETQYF. Full variable domain (rest looked up from reference TRBV9 and TRBJ2-5): DSGVTQTPKHLITATGQRVTLRCSPRSGDLSVYWYQQSLDQGLQFLIQYYNGEERAKGNILERFSAQQFPDLHSELNLSSLELGDSALYFCASSVDPGQETQYFGPGTRLLVL.

The chain links TRBV6-7 to TRBJ1-2; no firm D call. TRBV6-7 is an ORF, with its function uncertain. The CDR3 runs to 14 residues. The V and J ends lost 0 bases and 8 bases respectively, with 13 bases between them. The CDR3 reads CASSYSGRCEGYTF. Written as DNA, the CDR3 is TGTGCCAGCAGTTACTCTGGCAGATGCGAGGGCTACACCTTC.

The genes are TRBV6-1 and TRBJ1-5, with 7 bases matching TRBD1. The CDR3 spans 13 residues. Looked up from germline, CDR1 is MNHNS and CDR2 is SASEGT. V was clipped by 6 bases and J by 4 bases; unmatched bases: 3. CDR3 residues: CASRETGNQPQHF. CDR3 DNA: TGTGCCAGCAGGGAGACAGGGAATCAGCCCCAGCATTTT.

The chain combines TRBV28 with TRBJ1-4, with 12 bases identical to TRBD1. There are 16 residues in the CDR3. CDR1 and CDR2 from the germline V gene are MDHEN and SYDVKM. V trimming: 5 bases; J trimming: 5 bases; junction bases outside the gene matches: 6. For the CDR3, the DNA is TGTGCCAGCAGTGGGACAGGGGGCCTATGGAATGAAAAACTGTTTTTT. Protein sequence: CASSGTGGLWNEKLFF.

The rearrangement links TRBV5-1 to TRBJ2-7, with 7 bases that match TRBD2. This CDR3 is 15 amino acids long. Germline V lookup: CDR1 SGHRS, CDR2 YFSETQ. The junction had 9 bases not matched to a gene; V was cut back by 5 bases and J by 1 base. CDR3: CASRAGSGISYEQYF. The CDR3 DNA reads TGCGCCAGCAGGGCAGGGAGCGGGATTTCCTACGAGCAGTACTTC.

V usage is TRBV18 and J usage is TRBJ2-1, with D tentatively TRBD2 (5 bases). CDR3 length: 15 amino acids. V shed 0 bases and J shed 6 bases, with 12 bases lying between them. Germline CDR1 is KGHSH and CDR2 is LQKENI. The CDR3 loop reads CASSPPASSGNEQFF. CDR3 DNA sequence: TGTGCCAGCTCACCACCGGCTAGCTCGGGCAATGAGCAGTTCTTC.

The gene calls are TRBV30 and TRBJ2-1, with D possibly being TRBD2 (7 bases). The ends were cut back, 5 bases at V and 8 bases at J, with 16 bases in the middle. The CDR3 covers 13 residues. The germline V gene encodes CDR1 GTSNPN and CDR2 SVGIG (reference sequence). CDR3 nucleotides: TGTGCCTGGGACGGGGGGCGCCTGGATGAGCAGTTCTTC. Translated, it gives CAWDGGRLDEQFF. Based on the CDR3 plus reference TRBV30 and TRBJ2-1, the full variable domain is SQTIHQWPATLVQPVGSPLSLECTVEGTSNPNLYWYRQAAGRGLQLLFYSVGIGQISSEVPQNLSASRPQDRQFILSSKKLLLSDSGFYLCAWDGGRLDEQFFGPGTRLTVL.

The chain links TRBV4-3 to TRBJ2-6; D is uncertain. The CDR3 consists of 19 residues. The germline V and J ends were trimmed by 1 base and 0 bases, with 16 bases remaining between them. From germline, CDR1 is LGHNA and CDR2 YSLEER. The chain's CDR3 is CASSQGGKGIASGANVLTF. Written as DNA, the CDR3 is TGCGCCAGCAGCCAAGGGGGAAAGGGCATTGCCTCTGGGGCCAACGTCCTGACTTTC.